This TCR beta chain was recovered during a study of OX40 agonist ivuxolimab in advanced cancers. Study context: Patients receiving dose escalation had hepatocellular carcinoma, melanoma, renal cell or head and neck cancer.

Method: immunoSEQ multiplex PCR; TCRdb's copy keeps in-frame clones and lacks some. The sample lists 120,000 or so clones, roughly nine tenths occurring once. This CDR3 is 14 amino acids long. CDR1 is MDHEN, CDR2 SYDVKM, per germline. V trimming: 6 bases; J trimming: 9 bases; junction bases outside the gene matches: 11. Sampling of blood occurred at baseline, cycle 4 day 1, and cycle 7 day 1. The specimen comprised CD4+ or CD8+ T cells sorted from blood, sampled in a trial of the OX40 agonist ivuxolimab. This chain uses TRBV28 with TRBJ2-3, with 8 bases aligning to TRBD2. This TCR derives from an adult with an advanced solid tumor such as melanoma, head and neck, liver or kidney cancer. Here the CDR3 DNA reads TGTGCCAGCAGATTCAGCGGGAGTTTAGGGACGCAGTATTTT. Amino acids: CASRFSGSLGTQYF.